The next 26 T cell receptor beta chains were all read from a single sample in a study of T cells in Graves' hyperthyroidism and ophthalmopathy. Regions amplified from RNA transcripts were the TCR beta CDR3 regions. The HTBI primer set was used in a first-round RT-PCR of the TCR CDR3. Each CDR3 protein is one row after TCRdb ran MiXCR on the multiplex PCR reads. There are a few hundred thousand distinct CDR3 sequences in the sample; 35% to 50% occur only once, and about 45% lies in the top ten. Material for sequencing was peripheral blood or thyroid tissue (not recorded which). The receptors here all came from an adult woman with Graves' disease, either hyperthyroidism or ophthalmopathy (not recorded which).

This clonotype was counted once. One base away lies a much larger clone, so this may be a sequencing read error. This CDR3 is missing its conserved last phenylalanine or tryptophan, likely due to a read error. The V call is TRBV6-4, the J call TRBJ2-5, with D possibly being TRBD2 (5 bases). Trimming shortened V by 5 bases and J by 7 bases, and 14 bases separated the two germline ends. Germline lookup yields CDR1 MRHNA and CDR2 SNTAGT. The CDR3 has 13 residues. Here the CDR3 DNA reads TGTGCCAGCAGTTACCGACGGGCGGGGACCCAGTACCTC. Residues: CASSYRRAGTQYL.

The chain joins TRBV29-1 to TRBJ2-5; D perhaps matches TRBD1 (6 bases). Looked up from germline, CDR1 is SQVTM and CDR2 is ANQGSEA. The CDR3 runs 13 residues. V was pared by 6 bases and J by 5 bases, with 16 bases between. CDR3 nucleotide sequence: TGCAGCGTAAGGCAGGGGAGCGTCGAGACCCAGTACTTC. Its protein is CSVRQGSVETQYF.

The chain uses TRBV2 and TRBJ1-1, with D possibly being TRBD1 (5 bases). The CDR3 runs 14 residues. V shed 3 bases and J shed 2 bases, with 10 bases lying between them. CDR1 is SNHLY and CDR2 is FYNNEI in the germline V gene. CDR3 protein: CASSEQRTNTEAFF. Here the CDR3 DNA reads TGTGCCAGCAGTGAGCAACGGACAAACACTGAAGCTTTCTTT.

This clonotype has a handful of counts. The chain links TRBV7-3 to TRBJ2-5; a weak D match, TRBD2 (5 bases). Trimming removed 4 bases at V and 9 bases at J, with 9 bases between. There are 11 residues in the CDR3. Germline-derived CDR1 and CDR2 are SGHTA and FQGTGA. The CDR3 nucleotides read TGTGCCAGCAGCTACGGGGTGGCCCAGTACTTC. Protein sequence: CASSYGVAQYF. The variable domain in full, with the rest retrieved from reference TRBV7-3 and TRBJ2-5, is GAGVSQTPSNKVTEKGKYVELRCDPISGHTALYWYRQSLGQGPEFLIYFQGTGAADDSGLPNDRFFAVRPEGSVSTLKIQRTERGDSAVYLCASSYGVAQYFGPGTRLLVL.

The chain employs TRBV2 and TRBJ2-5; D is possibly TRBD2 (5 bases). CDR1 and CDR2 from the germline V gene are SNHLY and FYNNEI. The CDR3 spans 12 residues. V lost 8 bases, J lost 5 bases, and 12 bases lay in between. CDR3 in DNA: TGTGCCAGCGCGGACTGGCGGGAGACCCAGTACTTC. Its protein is CASADWRETQYF.

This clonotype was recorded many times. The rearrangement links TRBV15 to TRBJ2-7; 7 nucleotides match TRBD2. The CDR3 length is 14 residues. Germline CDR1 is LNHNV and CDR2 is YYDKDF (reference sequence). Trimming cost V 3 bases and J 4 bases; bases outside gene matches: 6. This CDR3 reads CATSREGGPYEQYF. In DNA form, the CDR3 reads TGTGCCACCAGCAGGGAGGGAGGGCCTTACGAGCAGTACTTC.

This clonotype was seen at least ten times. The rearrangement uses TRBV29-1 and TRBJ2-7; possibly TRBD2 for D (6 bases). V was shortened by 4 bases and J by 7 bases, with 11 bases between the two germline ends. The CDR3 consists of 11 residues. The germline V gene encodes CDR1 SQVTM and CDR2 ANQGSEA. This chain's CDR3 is CSVGIGSEQYF. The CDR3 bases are TGCAGCGTTGGCATCGGGAGTGAGCAGTACTTC.

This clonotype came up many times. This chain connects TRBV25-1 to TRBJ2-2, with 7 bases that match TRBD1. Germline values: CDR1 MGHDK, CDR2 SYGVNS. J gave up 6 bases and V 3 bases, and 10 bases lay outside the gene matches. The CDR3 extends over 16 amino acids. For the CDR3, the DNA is TGTGCCAGCAGTGACAGCTACAGGGGATGGGCCGGGGAGCTGTTTTTT. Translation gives CASSDSYRGWAGELFF.

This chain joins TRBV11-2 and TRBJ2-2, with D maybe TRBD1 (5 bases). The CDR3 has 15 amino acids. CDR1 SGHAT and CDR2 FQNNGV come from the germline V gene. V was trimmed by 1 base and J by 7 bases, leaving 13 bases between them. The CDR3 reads CASSLGSRVDGELFF. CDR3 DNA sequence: TGTGCCAGCAGCTTAGGTTCCAGGGTGGACGGGGAGCTGTTTTTT.

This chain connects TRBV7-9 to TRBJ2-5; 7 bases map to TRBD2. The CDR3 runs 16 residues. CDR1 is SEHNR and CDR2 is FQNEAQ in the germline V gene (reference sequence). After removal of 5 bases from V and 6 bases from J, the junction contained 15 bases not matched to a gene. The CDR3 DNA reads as TGTGCCAGCAGCCCCGAGACCGGGGGGATGTGGAAGACCCAGTACTTC. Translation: CASSPETGGMWKTQYF.

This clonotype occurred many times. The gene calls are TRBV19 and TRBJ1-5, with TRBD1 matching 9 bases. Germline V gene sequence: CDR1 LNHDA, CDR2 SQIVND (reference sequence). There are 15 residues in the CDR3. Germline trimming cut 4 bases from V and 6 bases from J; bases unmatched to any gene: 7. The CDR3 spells CASSRGQGRAQPQHF. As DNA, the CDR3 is TGTGCCAGTAGTAGGGGACAGGGACGAGCTCAGCCCCAGCATTTT.

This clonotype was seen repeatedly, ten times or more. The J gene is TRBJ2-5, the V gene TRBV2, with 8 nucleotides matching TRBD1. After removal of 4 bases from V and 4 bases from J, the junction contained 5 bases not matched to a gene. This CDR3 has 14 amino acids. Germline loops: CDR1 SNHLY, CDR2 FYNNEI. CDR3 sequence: CASSATDRAETQYF. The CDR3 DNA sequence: TGTGCCAGCAGTGCCACGGACAGGGCAGAGACCCAGTACTTC.

The CDR3 region is CASSVQLGQETQYF. In DNA form, the CDR3 reads TGTGCCAGCAGCGTTCAACTCGGGCAAGAGACCCAGTACTTC. The chain joins TRBV9 to TRBJ2-5, with no clear D. The CDR3 contains 14 residues. Germline CDR1 is SGDLS and CDR2 is YYNGEE. The V and J ends lost 2 bases and 2 bases respectively, with 10 bases between them. The full variable domain, in which reference TRBV9 and TRBJ2-5 provide the parts outside the CDR3, is DSGVTQTPKHLITATGQRVTLRCSPRSGDLSVYWYQQSLDQGLQFLIQYYNGEERAKGNILERFSAQQFPDLHSELNLSSLELGDSALYFCASSVQLGQETQYFGPGTRLLVL.

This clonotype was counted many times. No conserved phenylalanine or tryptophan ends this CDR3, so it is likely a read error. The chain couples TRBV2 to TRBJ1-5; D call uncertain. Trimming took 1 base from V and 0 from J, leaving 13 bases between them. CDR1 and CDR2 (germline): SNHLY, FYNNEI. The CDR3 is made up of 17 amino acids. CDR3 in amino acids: CASSEEVAQYSNQPQHL. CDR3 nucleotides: TGTGCCAGCAGTGAAGAGGTGGCACAGTATAGCAATCAGCCCCAGCATCTT.

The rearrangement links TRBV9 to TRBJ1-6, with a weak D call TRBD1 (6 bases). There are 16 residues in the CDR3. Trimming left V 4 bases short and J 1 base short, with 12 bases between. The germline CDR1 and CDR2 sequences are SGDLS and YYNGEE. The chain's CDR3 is CASSHREGSYNSPLHF. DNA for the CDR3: TGTGCCAGCAGCCACAGGGAAGGGTCCTATAATTCACCCCTCCACTTT.

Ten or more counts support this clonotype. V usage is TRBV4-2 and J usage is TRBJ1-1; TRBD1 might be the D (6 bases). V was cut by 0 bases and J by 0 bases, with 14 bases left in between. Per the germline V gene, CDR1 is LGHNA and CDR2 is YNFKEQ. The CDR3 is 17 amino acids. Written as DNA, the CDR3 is TGTGCCAGCAGCCAAGAATGGGGGGGCCTTTTGAACACTGAAGCTTTCTTT. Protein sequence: CASSQEWGGLLNTEAFF.

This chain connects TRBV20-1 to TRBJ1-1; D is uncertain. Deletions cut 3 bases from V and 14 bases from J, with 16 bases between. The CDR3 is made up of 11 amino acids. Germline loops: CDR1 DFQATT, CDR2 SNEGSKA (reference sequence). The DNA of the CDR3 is TGCAGTGCTAGCCGGGAGCCACTAATATTCTTT. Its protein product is CSASREPLIFF.

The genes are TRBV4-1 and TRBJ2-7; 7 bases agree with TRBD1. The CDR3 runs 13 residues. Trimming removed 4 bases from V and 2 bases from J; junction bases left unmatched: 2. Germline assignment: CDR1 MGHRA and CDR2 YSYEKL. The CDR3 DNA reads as TGCGCCAGCAGCCGTGGGACAGCCTACGAGCAGTACTTC. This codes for CASSRGTAYEQYF.

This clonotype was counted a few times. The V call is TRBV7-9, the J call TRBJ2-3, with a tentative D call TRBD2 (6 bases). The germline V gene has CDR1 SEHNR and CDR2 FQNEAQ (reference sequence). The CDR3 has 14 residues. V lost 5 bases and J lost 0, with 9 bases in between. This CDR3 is CASSHRGSTDTQYF. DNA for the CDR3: TGTGCCAGCAGCCACCGGGGGAGCACAGATACGCAGTATTTT.

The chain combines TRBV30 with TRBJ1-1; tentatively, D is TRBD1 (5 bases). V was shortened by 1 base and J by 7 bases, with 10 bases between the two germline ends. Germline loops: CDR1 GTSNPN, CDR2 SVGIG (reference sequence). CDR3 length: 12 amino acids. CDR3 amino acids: CAWSEWRGEAFF. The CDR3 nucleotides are TGTGCCTGGAGTGAATGGAGGGGTGAAGCTTTCTTT.

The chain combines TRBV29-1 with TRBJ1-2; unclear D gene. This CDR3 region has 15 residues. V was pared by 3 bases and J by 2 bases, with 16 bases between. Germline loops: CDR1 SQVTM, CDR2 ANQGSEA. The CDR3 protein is CSVDTLTATNYGYTF. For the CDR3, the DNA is TGCAGCGTTGATACTCTTACCGCGACGAACTATGGCTACACCTTC.

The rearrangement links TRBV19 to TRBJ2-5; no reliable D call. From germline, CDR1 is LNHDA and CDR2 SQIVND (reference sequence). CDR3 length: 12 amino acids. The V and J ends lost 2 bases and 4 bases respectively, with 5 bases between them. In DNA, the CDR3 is TGTGCCAGTAGTATAAAGGGAGAGACCCAGTACTTC. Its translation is CASSIKGETQYF. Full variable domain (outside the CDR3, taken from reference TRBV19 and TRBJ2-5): DGGITQSPKYLFRKEGQNVTLSCEQNLNHDAMYWYRQDPGQGLRLIYYSQIVNDFQKGDIAEGYSVSREKKESFPLTVTSAQKNPTAFYLCASSIKGETQYFGPGTRLLVL.

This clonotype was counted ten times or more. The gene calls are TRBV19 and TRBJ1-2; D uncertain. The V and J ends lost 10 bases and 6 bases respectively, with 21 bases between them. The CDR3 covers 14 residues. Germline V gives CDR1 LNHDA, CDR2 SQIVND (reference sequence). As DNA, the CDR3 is TGTGCCACCCGGACGGGCCAGCAGATAGATGGCTACACCTTC. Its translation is CATRTGQQIDGYTF.

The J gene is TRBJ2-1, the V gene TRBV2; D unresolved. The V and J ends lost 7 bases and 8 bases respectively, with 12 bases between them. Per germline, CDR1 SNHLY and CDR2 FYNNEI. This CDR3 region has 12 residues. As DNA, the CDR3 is TGTGCCAGCAACCAACGAGTGGATGAGCAGTTCTTC. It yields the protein CASNQRVDEQFF.

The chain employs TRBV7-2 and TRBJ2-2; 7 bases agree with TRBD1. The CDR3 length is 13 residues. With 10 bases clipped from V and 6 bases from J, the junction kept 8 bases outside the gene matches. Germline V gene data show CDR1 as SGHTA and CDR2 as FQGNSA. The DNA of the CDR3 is TGTGCCATCCGAACAGGGGTTCCCGGGGAGCTGTTTTTT. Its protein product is CAIRTGVPGELFF.

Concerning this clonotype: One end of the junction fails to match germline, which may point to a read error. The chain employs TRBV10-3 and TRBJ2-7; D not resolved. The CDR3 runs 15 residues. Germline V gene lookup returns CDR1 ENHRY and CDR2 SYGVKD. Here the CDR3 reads CASSPRTLGSYEQYF. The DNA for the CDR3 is TGTGCCAGCAGTCCTCGAACCCTGGGATCCTACGAGCAGTACTTC.